The 19 T cell receptor beta chains given below trace back to one sample, sequenced in a study of blood T cell repertoires in COVID-19. Measured with immunoSEQ multiplex PCR; TCRdb has only the in-frame clones, and not every one. The sample includes about 210,000 clones, roughly 80% seen only once; the top ten take 10% to 13%. Sequencing was carried out using peripheral blood. Source of these receptors: a woman of 80 years or more with COVID-19, enrolled during active disease.

V usage is TRBV5-4 and J usage is TRBJ2-7; D might be TRBD2 (5 bases). The CDR3 is 14 residues long. Germline V lookup: CDR1 SGHNT, CDR2 YYREEE (reference sequence). Between the trimmed V and J ends, which lost 5 bases and 1 base, there was a span of 13 bases. The CDR3 here is CASSRPTGSYEQYF. The CDR3 DNA reads as TGTGCCAGCAGTAGACCGACGGGGTCCTACGAGCAGTACTTC. The full variable domain, with the rest looked up from reference TRBV5-4 and TRBJ2-7, is ETGVTQSPTHLIKTRGQQVTLRCSSQSGHNTVSWYQQALGQGPQFIFQYYREEENGRGNFPPRFSGLQFPNYSSELNVNALELDDSALYLCASSRPTGSYEQYFGPGTRLTVT.

V gene TRBV24-1 combines with J gene TRBJ2-3; tentatively, D is TRBD2 (5 bases). Germline V gene sequence: CDR1 KGHDR, CDR2 SFDVKD. The V end was cut by 5 bases, the J end by 6 bases, with 14 bases between. The CDR3 has 14 amino acids. The DNA of the CDR3 is TGTGCCACCAGTGGGATTTCGGGGTCCGATACGCAGTATTTT. It codes for CATSGISGSDTQYF.

The rearrangement links TRBV7-9 to TRBJ1-2; 7 positions match TRBD1. With 4 bases clipped from V and 2 bases from J, the junction kept 7 bases outside the gene matches. The CDR3 consists of 15 residues. In germline, CDR1 is SEHNR, CDR2 FQNEAQ (reference sequence). The CDR3 coding sequence is TGTGCCAGCAGCTCCCCCGGGACAGTAAACTATGGCTACACCTTC. As protein: CASSSPGTVNYGYTF.

The genes are TRBV6-6 and TRBJ1-6, with TRBD1 as a possible D gene (6 bases). The germline V gene has CDR1 MNHNY and CDR2 SVGAGI (reference sequence). The germline V and J ends were trimmed by 6 bases and 6 bases, with 15 bases remaining between them. There are 15 residues in the CDR3. The chain's CDR3 is CASSSSDSLNSPLHF. The CDR3 region has the DNA TGTGCCAGCAGCTCGTCGGACAGTCTTAATTCACCCCTCCACTTT.

The V and J genes are TRBV7-5 and TRBJ2-2; the table's D call of TRBD2 was not tested on the DNA. TRBV7-5 is a recognized pseudogene. The CDR3 is 21 residues long. The CDR3 reads CVRSLVLSSGGNLSGTGELFF. In DNA form, the CDR3 reads TGTGTCAGAAGCTTAGTGTTGTCTAGCGGGGGGAATTTATCGGGGACCGGGGAGCTGTTTTTT.

The chain carries TRBV29-1 and TRBJ2-2; no definite D call. The CDR3 has 13 amino acids. With 2 bases removed from V and 1 base from J, the gap between germline ends came to 5 bases. CDR1 and CDR2 from the germline V gene are SQVTM and ANQGSEA. The CDR3 DNA reads TGCAGCGTTGAAAGCCAGAACACCGGGGAGCTGTTTTTT. Its translation: CSVESQNTGELFF.

The chain has TRBV2 and TRBJ1-6, with D unresolved. CDR1 and CDR2 (germline): SNHLY, FYNNEI. Deletions cut 4 bases from V and 10 bases from J, with 14 bases between. The CDR3 contains 14 residues. The CDR3 protein is CASSVVEDKSPLHF. As DNA, the CDR3 is TGTGCCAGCAGTGTCGTGGAAGACAAGTCACCCCTCCACTTT. Together with reference TRBV2 and TRBJ1-6, the CDR3 gives the full variable domain: EPEVTQTPSHQVTQMGQEVILRCVPISNHLYFYWYRQILGQKVEFLVSFYNNEISEKSEIFDDQFSVERPDGSNFTLKIRSTKLEDSAMYFCASSVVEDKSPLHFGNGTRLTVT.

The chain is built from TRBV10-3 and TRBJ1-1, with a tentative D call TRBD1 (5 bases). The CDR3 consists of 12 residues. Trimming left V 4 bases short and J 5 bases short, with 8 bases between. Germline values: CDR1 ENHRY, CDR2 SYGVKD. The CDR3 loop is CAISGQITEAFF. The CDR3 DNA follows: TGTGCCATCAGTGGACAGATTACTGAAGCTTTCTTT.

CDR3 sequence: CASSRGLSPLHF. The CDR3 nucleotides are TGTGCCAGCAGCAGGGGGCTCTCACCCCTCCACTTT. V and J are TRBV14 and TRBJ1-6, with TRBD1 identical over 7 bases. The CDR3 loop spans 12 amino acids. The V gene's germline CDR1 is SGHDN and CDR2 FVKESK. J gave up 10 bases and V 5 bases, and 2 bases lay outside the gene matches.

This clone appeared a few times. V usage is TRBV28 and J usage is TRBJ2-7; D may be TRBD1 (6 bases). CDR1 MDHEN and CDR2 SYDVKM come from the germline V gene. The CDR3 length is 16 residues. Deletions cut 5 bases from V and 2 bases from J, with 19 bases between. The CDR3 region is CASSDRLMNHPYEQYF. The DNA for the CDR3 is TGTGCCAGCAGTGACAGGTTAATGAACCATCCCTACGAGCAGTACTTC.

The V and J genes are TRBV11-2 and TRBJ1-2; D perhaps matches TRBD1 (5 bases). Germline V lookup: CDR1 SGHAT, CDR2 FQNNGV. The CDR3 length is 17 residues. The germline V and J ends were trimmed by 5 bases and 5 bases, with 24 bases remaining between them. The CDR3, as DNA: TGTGCCAGCAGCCGTCTCGGACTATCGGTTCCAGGGTATGGCTACACCTTC. Encoded protein: CASSRLGLSVPGYGYTF. Looking up the rest from reference TRBV11-2 and TRBJ1-2 gives the full variable domain: EAGVAQSPRYKIIEKRQSVAFWCNPISGHATLYWYQQILGQGPKLLIQFQNNGVVDDSQLPKDRFSAERLKGVDSTLKIQPAKLEDSAVYLCASSRLGLSVPGYGYTFGSGTRLTVV.

The chain uses TRBV5-1 and TRBJ1-1; D remains ambiguous. Germline V gene sequence: CDR1 SGHRS, CDR2 YFSETQ. This CDR3 spans 14 amino acids. Trimming took 5 bases from V and 1 from J, leaving 12 bases between them. The CDR3 DNA follows: TGCGCCAGCAGTCCCGCGGGTCGGAACACTGAAGCTTTCTTT. It yields the protein CASSPAGRNTEAFF.

This chain links TRBV5-1 with TRBJ1-2; 8 bases map to TRBD1. Looked up from germline, CDR1 is SGHRS and CDR2 is YFSETQ. The CDR3 covers 16 residues. J lost 5 bases, V lost 4 bases, and 13 bases had no gene match. The CDR3 here is CASSRSGQGAQYGYTF. DNA of the CDR3: TGCGCCAGCAGCCGAAGTGGGCAGGGGGCACAATATGGCTACACCTTC.

The genes are TRBV6-5 and TRBJ2-1; D may be TRBD2 (5 bases). The V and J ends lost 0 bases and 15 bases respectively, with 12 bases between them. This CDR3 has 12 amino acids. Looked up from germline, CDR1 is MNHEY and CDR2 is SVGAGI. CDR3 region: CASSYSSGLGFF. CDR3 sequence (DNA): TGTGCCAGCAGTTACTCCTCCGGACTGGGGTTCTTC.

The gene calls are TRBV4-1 and TRBJ2-1; 9 bases align to TRBD1. This CDR3 region has 16 residues. Per germline, CDR1 MGHRA and CDR2 YSYEKL. J was trimmed by 4 bases and V by 4 bases; bases with no gene match: 8. The CDR3 sequence: CASSRHTGTGYNEQFF. The CDR3 bases are TGCGCCAGCAGCCGGCATACCGGGACAGGGTACAATGAGCAGTTCTTC.

The V and J genes are TRBV5-1 and TRBJ2-1; D uncertain. The CDR3 consists of 17 residues. V was clipped by 0 bases and J by 0 bases, with 13 bases between them. Germline CDR1 is SGHRS and CDR2 is YFSETQ. The CDR3 spells CASSLEPRPSSYNEQFF. The CDR3 coding sequence is TGCGCCAGCAGCTTGGAACCACGGCCTAGCTCCTACAATGAGCAGTTCTTC.

The CDR3 nucleotides read TGCGCCAGCAGCCTCCAGACAGGGCCATCCTACGAGCAGTACTTC. It codes for CASSLQTGPSYEQYF. V gene TRBV5-1 combines with J gene TRBJ2-7; 7 bases fit TRBD1. Germline assignment: CDR1 SGHRS and CDR2 YFSETQ. There are 15 residues in the CDR3. Trimming took 4 bases from V and 1 from J; bases not matched to a gene: 8.

The rearrangement links TRBV6-5 to TRBJ2-1; 8 bases fit TRBD2. The V and J ends lost 5 bases and 4 bases, in that order; junction bases with no gene match: 7. Germline V gene lookup returns CDR1 MNHEY and CDR2 SVGAGI. This CDR3 contains 15 residues. This CDR3 is CASSTRGGPYNEQFF. The CDR3 nucleotides are TGTGCCAGCAGTACCCGGGGGGGGCCGTACAATGAGCAGTTCTTC.

The chain links TRBV27 to TRBJ2-6; a possible D gene is TRBD1 (5 bases). Deletions cut 9 bases from V and 1 base from J, with 7 bases between. The germline V gene encodes CDR1 MNHEY and CDR2 SMNVEV (reference sequence). The length of the CDR3 is 13 residues. CDR3 amino acids: CARNRSGANVLTF. DNA of the CDR3: TGTGCCAGGAACAGGTCTGGGGCCAACGTCCTGACTTTC.